Below, 18 T cell receptor beta chains from the same sample are listed, as sequenced in a study of T cells in Graves' hyperthyroidism and ophthalmopathy. RNA transcripts were the template for amplifying TCR beta CDR3 regions. The HTBI primer set served for first-round RT-PCR of the TCR CDR3. TCRdb fed the multiplex PCR reads into MiXCR, producing one record per CDR3 protein. Of 390,000 or so distinct CDR3 sequences in the sample, roughly 14% are singletons; the top ten hold about 13%. The sample was blood. The origin of the receptors is a man in his late teens or twenties with Graves' ophthalmopathy.

As for this clonotype: A single base separates this from a much larger clone, so it may be a read error. The chain has TRBV24-1 and TRBJ2-1, with 8 bases identical to TRBD2. Per the germline V gene, CDR1 is KGHDR and CDR2 is SFDVKD. The V and J ends lost 4 bases and 10 bases, in that order; junction bases with no gene match: 14. The CDR3 sequence is 16 residues long. Here the CDR3 DNA reads TGTGCCACCAGTGAGGGGGGACTAGTGGGAGATCGAGAGCAGTTCTTC. Encoded protein: CATSEGGLVGDREQFF.

This chain uses TRBV4-1 with TRBJ1-2; D uncertain. The V gene's germline CDR1 is MGHRA and CDR2 YSYEKL. The CDR3 length is 13 residues. Trimming took 1 base from V and 6 from J, leaving 9 bases between them. The DNA of the CDR3 is TGCGCCAGCAGCCAAGTCCTCGTGGATGGCTACACCTTC. It codes for CASSQVLVDGYTF.

This chain joins TRBV14 and TRBJ2-7; D is possibly TRBD1 or TRBD2 (5 bases each). The CDR3 covers 14 residues. Germline V lookup: CDR1 SGHDN, CDR2 FVKESK. Here the CDR3 DNA reads TGTGGGATTCCGGGACGGATTATTTTCTACGAGCAGTACTTC. Encoded protein: CGIPGRIIFYEQYF.

The chain uses TRBV7-8 and TRBJ1-1, with D perhaps TRBD1 (6 bases). CDR1 and CDR2 (germline): SGHVS, FQNEAQ. The CDR3 runs to 17 residues. The V end lost 6 bases, the J end lost 0 bases, and 20 bases lay between the germline ends. As DNA, the CDR3 is TGTGCCAGCAGACCCCATGGGACAACCGTACTGAACACTGAAGCTTTCTTT. Translating it yields CASRPHGTTVLNTEAFF.

The V and J genes are TRBV5-1 and TRBJ2-1, with D perhaps TRBD1 (5 bases). CDR1 and CDR2 from the germline V gene are SGHRS and YFSETQ. Trimming took off 4 bases at V and 1 base at J, with 12 bases between the two ends. The CDR3 runs to 15 residues. CDR3 sequence: CASSEKTASYNEQFF. The CDR3 region has the DNA TGCGCCAGCAGCGAAAAGACAGCTTCCTACAATGAGCAGTTCTTC.

In this sample, this clonotype turned up a few times. V gene TRBV5-4 combines with J gene TRBJ2-7; 8 bases are shared with TRBD1. With 4 bases clipped from V and 2 bases from J, the junction kept 8 bases outside the gene matches. The CDR3 has 15 residues. Germline V gives CDR1 SGHNT, CDR2 YYREEE (reference sequence). CDR3 sequence reads: CASSPRTGSTYEQYF. In DNA, the CDR3 is TGTGCCAGCAGCCCCCGGACAGGGTCGACCTACGAGCAGTACTTC.

Ten or more counts support this clonotype. V and J are TRBV6-1 and TRBJ2-5; 11 bases align to TRBD1. The CDR3 contains 15 residues. V dropped 6 bases and J dropped 4; count of bases not matched to a gene: 7. Germline V gene sequence: CDR1 MNHNS, CDR2 SASEGT. This CDR3 reads CASSHGQGARETQYF. The CDR3 DNA follows: TGTGCCAGCAGCCACGGACAGGGGGCGAGAGAGACCCAGTACTTC.

Comments on this clonotype: A much larger clone differs by one base, so this may be a read error. Lacking the conserved final phenylalanine or tryptophan, this CDR3 likely reflects a read error. This chain connects TRBV9 to TRBJ2-1; D gene uncertain. Between the trimmed V and J ends, which lost 2 bases and 6 bases, there was a span of 12 bases. Germline V gives CDR1 SGDLS, CDR2 YYNGEE. This CDR3 contains 14 residues. CDR3 region: CASSVIVSSNEQFL. Written as DNA, the CDR3 is TGTGCCAGCAGCGTGATAGTATCCAGCAATGAGCAGTTCCTC.

This clonotype was counted many times. The rearrangement joins TRBV3-1 to TRBJ1-1; possible D gene TRBD1, 5 bases. Trimming took off 0 bases at V and 1 base at J, with 12 bases between the two ends. Germline CDR1 reads LGHDT; CDR2 reads YNNKEL (reference sequence). The CDR3 has 16 residues. The CDR3 region is CASSQDSPDRNTEAFF. The DNA for the CDR3 is TGTGCCAGCAGCCAAGATTCCCCCGACAGGAACACTGAAGCTTTCTTT.

In this sample, this clonotype turned up many times. The rearrangement uses TRBV5-1 and TRBJ2-7; maybe TRBD2 (5 bases). Trimming left V 2 bases short and J 2 bases short, with 8 bases between. CDR1 SGHRS and CDR2 YFSETQ come from the germline V gene. The CDR3 extends over 13 amino acids. The CDR3 protein is CASSLPGTYEQYF. CDR3 coding DNA: TGCGCCAGCAGCTTACCGGGGACCTACGAGCAGTACTTC.

This clonotype was seen repeatedly, ten times or more. J is TRBJ2-3 and V is TRBV20-1; 8 bases map to TRBD2. The germline V gene has CDR1 DFQATT and CDR2 SNEGSKA (reference sequence). Trimming removed 0 bases from V and 6 bases from J; junction bases left unmatched: 11. The CDR3 is 16 amino acids. The CDR3 DNA reads TGCAGTGCTAGAGATAATCTCCGGGGGGGCAGGGATACGCAGTATTTT. Amino acid sequence: CSARDNLRGGRDTQYF.

This clonotype came up a few times. The chain joins TRBV19 to TRBJ2-2; TRBD2 is a possible D gene (5 bases). Trimming stripped 9 bases from V and 6 bases from J, with 14 bases between. CDR1 and CDR2 (germline): LNHDA, SQIVND (reference sequence). The CDR3 runs to 13 residues. Written as DNA, the CDR3 is TGTGCCAGCGAGGGTGGTCCAGCCGGGGAGCTGTTTTTT. This encodes CASEGGPAGELFF.

The chain carries TRBV15 and TRBJ2-1; D ambiguous. Trimming took 0 bases from V and 4 from J, leaving 10 bases between them. The CDR3 covers 15 residues. The V gene's germline CDR1 is LNHNV and CDR2 YYDKDF (reference sequence). The CDR3 DNA is TGTGCCACCAGCAGAGATCAAGGGCCATACAATGAGCAGTTCTTC. Protein: CATSRDQGPYNEQFF.

The sample holds many counts of this clonotype. V and J are TRBV2 and TRBJ2-3, with a weak D call TRBD2 (6 bases). The length of the CDR3 is 13 residues. V was trimmed by 6 bases and J by 2 bases, leaving 9 bases between them. The V gene's germline CDR1 is SNHLY and CDR2 FYNNEI. Here the CDR3 DNA reads TGTGCCAGCAGCCAGGACTACACAGATACGCAGTATTTT. Translating gives CASSQDYTDTQYF.

This clonotype was seen ten or more times. The rearrangement links TRBV5-1 to TRBJ1-2; 7 positions agree with TRBD1. CDR3 length: 14 amino acids. CDR1 is SGHRS and CDR2 is YFSETQ in the germline V gene. The J segment lost 6 bases and the V segment lost 2 bases, leaving 7 bases of the junction unmatched. CDR3 sequence: CASSFGQVEDGYTF. CDR3 coding DNA: TGCGCCAGCAGCTTTGGACAGGTAGAAGATGGCTACACCTTC.

This clonotype was counted at least ten times. The chain employs TRBV20-1 and TRBJ2-1, with a possible D match to TRBD2 (6 bases). This CDR3 is built from 15 residues. Per germline, CDR1 DFQATT and CDR2 SNEGSKA (reference sequence). Trimming pared 6 bases from V and 4 bases from J, leaving 19 bases between. The CDR3: CSANVGTPAYNEQFF. CDR3 in DNA: TGCAGTGCGAACGTTGGGACTCCCGCATACAATGAGCAGTTCTTC.

The rearrangement uses TRBV4-1 and TRBJ2-7; weak D call: TRBD1 (5 bases). The CDR3 spans 15 residues. Trimming left V 3 bases short and J 0 bases short, with 12 bases between. The germline V gene has CDR1 MGHRA and CDR2 YSYEKL. The CDR3 sequence: CASSHGRASSYEQYF. The CDR3 DNA reads TGCGCCAGCAGCCATGGCAGGGCTAGCTCCTACGAGCAGTACTTC.

This clonotype has at least ten counts. V is TRBV5-1 and J is TRBJ2-5; a weak D match, TRBD1 (5 bases). The CDR3 length is 17 residues. V was shortened by 3 bases and J by 2 bases, with 20 bases between the two germline ends. Germline-derived CDR1 and CDR2 are SGHRS and YFSETQ. CDR3 sequence reads: CASSWGSLGRAQETQYF. CDR3 DNA: TGCGCCAGCAGCTGGGGCAGCCTCGGACGCGCACAAGAGACCCAGTACTTC.